These T cell receptor beta chains were read from a single sample in a study of CD8+ T cells in alopecia areata. The protocol was immunoSEQ multiplex PCR, while the TCRdb copy is restricted to in-frame clones and leaves out a portion. The sample lists 80,000 to 100,000 clones, roughly 41% occurring once. Sequencing was done on a sample of CD4+ T cells sorted from blood. These TCRs come from a human donor with alopecia areata. CDR3s include the opening cysteine and the closing phenylalanine or tryptophan. A D gene is named only where the DNA matches it firmly. A row's size may be missing; if present it is once, few, many or a size class.

D gene: TRBD2
V gene: TRBV5-1
clone size: NA
J gene: TRBJ2-7
CDR3 protein: CASSLQAGGEYEQYF
CDR3 DNA: TGCGCCAGCAGCTTGCAAGCGGGAGGGGAGTACGAGCAGTACTTC

D gene: NA
V gene: TRBV30
clone size: NA
J gene: TRBJ2-7
CDR3 protein: CAWGIDGSYEQYF
CDR3 DNA: TGTGCCTGGGGTATTGACGGCTCCTACGAGCAGTACTTC

D gene: TRBD2
V gene: TRBV7-2
clone size: few
J gene: TRBJ2-7
CDR3 protein: CASSPGTSEAYEQYF
CDR3 DNA: TGTGCCAGCAGTCCCGGGACTAGCGAAGCCTACGAGCAGTACTTC

D gene: NA
V gene: TRBV28
clone size: few
J gene: TRBJ2-3
CDR3 protein: CASRTRATDTQYF
CDR3 DNA: TGTGCCAGCAGAACCAGGGCCACAGATACGCAGTATTTT

D gene: NA
V gene: TRBV30
clone size: once
J gene: TRBJ1-5
CDR3 protein: CAWSGGNQPQHF
CDR3 DNA: TGTGCCTGGAGTGGGGGGAATCAGCCCCAGCATTTT

D gene: TRBD1
V gene: TRBV30
clone size: NA
J gene: TRBJ2-3
CDR3 protein: CAWVGTGGMDTQYF
CDR3 DNA: TGTGCCTGGGTCGGGACAGGGGGTATGGATACGCAGTATTTT

D gene: TRBD1
V gene: TRBV15
clone size: NA
J gene: TRBJ1-2
CDR3 protein: CATSQGQQLNYGYTF
CDR3 DNA: TGTGCCACCTCACAGGGACAGCAACTTAACTATGGCTACACCTTC

D gene: NA
V gene: TRBV2
clone size: NA
J gene: TRBJ2-7
CDR3 protein: CASKEGAYEQYF
CDR3 DNA: TGTGCCAGCAAGGAGGGAGCCTACGAGCAGTACTTC

D gene: TRBD2
V gene: TRBV13
clone size: NA
J gene: TRBJ2-7
CDR3 protein: CASSLRLAGEYEQYF
CDR3 DNA: TGTGCCAGCAGCTTAAGACTAGCGGGAGAATACGAGCAGTACTTC

D gene: NA
V gene: TRBV27
clone size: NA
J gene: TRBJ2-1
CDR3 protein: CASSRFGAGRRSYNEQFF
CDR3 DNA: TGTGCCAGCAGTCGTTTCGGCGCTGGGCGCAGGTCATACAATGAGCAGTTCTTC

D gene: NA
V gene: TRBV7-9
clone size: few
J gene: TRBJ2-1
CDR3 protein: CASSPAEYNEQFF
CDR3 DNA: TGTGCCAGCAGCCCAGCAGAATACAATGAGCAGTTCTTC

D gene: TRBD2
V gene: TRBV4-1
clone size: NA
J gene: TRBJ2-1
CDR3 protein: CASSQDRTSGRRSYNEQFF
CDR3 DNA: TGCGCCAGCAGCCAAGATCGGACTAGCGGGAGACGCTCCTACAATGAGCAGTTCTTC

D gene: NA
V gene: TRBV15
clone size: few
J gene: TRBJ2-1
CDR3 protein: CATSRDVRGAEQFF
CDR3 DNA: TGTGCCACCAGCAGAGATGTTCGGGGCGCTGAGCAGTTCTTC

D gene: TRBD2
V gene: TRBV28
clone size: NA
J gene: TRBJ2-3
CDR3 protein: CASRLAGQSTDTQYF
CDR3 DNA: TGTGCCAGCAGACTAGCGGGACAGAGCACAGATACGCAGTATTTT

D gene: NA
V gene: TRBV6-5
clone size: NA
J gene: TRBJ2-3
CDR3 protein: CASKELGTPTDTQYF
CDR3 DNA: TGTGCCAGCAAGGAGCTTGGGACACCCACAGATACGCAGTATTTT

D gene: NA
V gene: TRBV18
clone size: NA
J gene: TRBJ2-5
CDR3 protein: CASSPQMGQETQYF
CDR3 DNA: TGTGCCAGCTCACCACAAATGGGCCAAGAGACCCAGTACTTC

D gene: NA
V gene: TRBV7-2
clone size: NA
J gene: TRBJ2-6
CDR3 protein: CASSNRVGGANVLTF
CDR3 DNA: TGTGCCAGCAGCAACAGGGTGGGTGGGGCCAACGTCCTGACTTTC

D gene: NA
V gene: TRBV6-1
clone size: NA
J gene: TRBJ2-1
CDR3 protein: CASSLSPGTGNEQFF
CDR3 DNA: TGTGCCAGCAGTCTTTCCCCCGGGACCGGGAATGAGCAGTTCTTC

D gene: NA
V gene: TRBV28
clone size: NA
J gene: TRBJ1-5
CDR3 protein: CASSFRRGTQPQHF
CDR3 DNA: TGTGCCAGCAGTTTTAGGAGGGGTACTCAGCCCCAGCATTTT

D gene: NA
V gene: TRBV30
clone size: NA
J gene: TRBJ1-5
CDR3 protein: CAWKMRDGYQPQHF
CDR3 DNA: TGTGCCTGGAAAATGAGGGACGGATATCAGCCCCAGCATTTT

D gene: TRBD2
V gene: TRBV29-1
clone size: few
J gene: TRBJ2-7
CDR3 protein: CSVLRPGTSTSYEQYF
CDR3 DNA: TGCAGCGTTCTTAGACCTGGGACTAGTACATCCTACGAGCAGTACTTC

D gene: NA
V gene: TRBV29-1
clone size: few
J gene: TRBJ2-3
CDR3 protein: CSFGGLDTQYF
CDR3 DNA: TGCAGCTTTGGCGGGTTAGATACGCAGTATTTT

D gene: NA
V gene: TRBV7-2
clone size: NA
J gene: TRBJ2-5
CDR3 protein: CASSSGSPWGETQYF
CDR3 DNA: TGTGCCAGCAGCTCCGGTTCCCCGTGGGGAGAGACCCAGTACTTC

D gene: NA
V gene: TRBV11-2
clone size: once
J gene: TRBJ2-7
CDR3 protein: CASSLGWGYEQYF
CDR3 DNA: TGTGCCAGCAGCTTGGGTTGGGGCTACGAGCAGTACTTC

D gene: TRBD2
V gene: TRBV18
clone size: few
J gene: TRBJ2-2
CDR3 protein: CASSPPSGLAGNTGELFF
CDR3 DNA: TGTGCCAGCTCACCACCGAGTGGACTAGCGGGGAACACCGGGGAGCTGTTTTTT

D gene: TRBD1
V gene: TRBV6-5
clone size: NA
J gene: TRBJ1-5
CDR3 protein: CASRPDRGNNQPQHF
CDR3 DNA: TGTGCCAGCAGGCCGGACAGGGGGAACAATCAGCCCCAGCATTTT

D gene: NA
V gene: TRBV25-1
clone size: few
J gene: TRBJ1-3
CDR3 protein: CASSGRGQLSGNTIYF
CDR3 DNA: TGTGCCAGCAGTGGACGAGGACAGCTCTCTGGAAACACCATATATTTT

D gene: TRBD2
V gene: TRBV18
clone size: few
J gene: TRBJ2-1
CDR3 protein: CASSPSGMSYNEQFF
CDR3 DNA: TGTGCCAGCTCACCTAGCGGGATGTCCTACAATGAGCAGTTCTTC

D gene: NA
V gene: TRBV13
clone size: few
J gene: TRBJ2-3
CDR3 protein: CASSLPGVTDTQYF
CDR3 DNA: TGTGCCAGCAGCTTACCTGGGGTCACAGATACGCAGTATTTT

D gene: NA
V gene: TRBV13
clone size: NA
J gene: TRBJ2-3
CDR3 protein: CASSPRTDTQYF
CDR3 DNA: TGTGCCAGCAGCCCGCGCACAGATACGCAGTATTTT

D gene: NA
V gene: TRBV15
clone size: NA
J gene: TRBJ1-1
CDR3 protein: CATSRDLRSGTEAFF
CDR3 DNA: TGTGCCACCAGCAGAGATCTCAGGTCGGGCACTGAAGCTTTCTTT

D gene: TRBD1
V gene: TRBV7-2
clone size: NA
J gene: TRBJ1-1
CDR3 protein: CASSPQTGRTEAFF
CDR3 DNA: TGTGCCAGCAGTCCTCAGACAGGGCGTACTGAAGCTTTCTTT

D gene: NA
V gene: TRBV4-3
clone size: few
J gene: TRBJ2-1
CDR3 protein: CASSLTRVDEQFF
CDR3 DNA: TGCGCCAGCAGCCTGACCAGGGTGGATGAGCAGTTCTTC

D gene: NA
V gene: TRBV6-5
clone size: NA
J gene: TRBJ2-1
CDR3 protein: CASSYGTPYNEQFF
CDR3 DNA: TGTGCCAGCAGTTACGGGACACCTTACAATGAGCAGTTCTTC

D gene: NA
V gene: TRBV27
clone size: NA
J gene: TRBJ1-5
CDR3 protein: CASSFGPGQPQHF
CDR3 DNA: TGTGCCAGCAGTTTTGGGCCGGGACAGCCCCAGCATTTT

D gene: NA
V gene: TRBV2
clone size: few
J gene: TRBJ2-1
CDR3 protein: CASSEGRDREQFF
CDR3 DNA: TGTGCCAGCAGTGAAGGGCGGGATAGGGAGCAGTTCTTC

D gene: TRBD2
V gene: TRBV29-1
clone size: once
J gene: TRBJ2-5
CDR3 protein: CSVGGLAGKETQYF
CDR3 DNA: TGCAGCGTTGGGGGACTAGCGGGAAAAGAGACCCAGTACTTC

D gene: TRBD1
V gene: TRBV28
clone size: NA
J gene: TRBJ2-5
CDR3 protein: CASSFYPQGAGETQYF
CDR3 DNA: TGTGCCAGCAGTTTTTATCCCCAGGGGGCCGGGGAGACCCAGTACTTC

D gene: NA
V gene: TRBV9
clone size: NA
J gene: TRBJ1-1
CDR3 protein: CASSVIQVGSFF
CDR3 DNA: TGTGCCAGCAGCGTAATACAGGTTGGGTCTTTCTTT

D gene: TRBD2
V gene: TRBV29-1
clone size: NA
J gene: TRBJ2-5
CDR3 protein: CSVEFPTLAGGETQYF
CDR3 DNA: TGCAGCGTTGAATTCCCGACCTTAGCGGGGGGGGAGACCCAGTACTTC

D gene: TRBD2
V gene: TRBV5-1
clone size: few
J gene: TRBJ2-5
CDR3 protein: CASTGSLAGGRREQETQYF
CDR3 DNA: TGCGCCAGCACTGGATCACTAGCGGGGGGGCGACGGGAACAAGAGACCCAGTACTTC

D gene: NA
V gene: TRBV6-5
clone size: NA
J gene: TRBJ2-1
CDR3 protein: CASSEQGNNEQFF
CDR3 DNA: TGTGCCAGCAGTGAGCAGGGGAACAATGAGCAGTTCTTC

D gene: NA
V gene: TRBV19
clone size: NA
J gene: TRBJ1-5
CDR3 protein: CATSKQGSNQPQHF
CDR3 DNA: TGTGCCACCTCGAAACAGGGAAGTAATCAGCCCCAGCATTTT